This T cell receptor beta chain was documented in a study of cytotoxic CD8 clonotypes in ibrutinib-treated CLL. About the study: Among responders, some 25 were partial and 2 complete; after median roughly 68 months, roughly 15 stayed remitted and 12 progressed.

Per the germline V gene, CDR1 is SGHVS and CDR2 is FNYEAQ. This CDR3 contains 14 residues. V trimming: 5 bases; J trimming: 1 base; junction bases outside the gene matches: 3. Study-wide results and caveats: Sustained-remission and progressing patients had different sampling times.

Assay: immunoSEQ multiplex PCR; the TCRdb copy retains only in-frame clones and omits some. The sample carries hundreds of thousands of clones, 75% to 80% recorded once. As concerns this clone: What it binds is unknown.

Sample: PBMCs, taken after 12 months of ibrutinib treatment. This chain uses TRBV7-6 with TRBJ2-7; 9 bases map to TRBD1. This clonotype originated in a human donor with chronic lymphocytic leukemia. The CDR3 DNA is TGTGCCAGCAGCCGAGGGACAGGGTCCTACGAGCAGTACTTC. It translates to CASSRGTGSYEQYF.